This is a list of T cell receptor beta chains from one sample in a study of T cell responses to AZD1222 COVID-19 vaccine. Clones were read by immunoSEQ multiplex PCR, and TCRdb kept only the in-frame ones, dropping some. The sample has 150,000 to 200,000 clones, 90% to 95% seen once. Sequencing was performed on peripheral blood, taken 28 days after the second AZD1222 dose. The receptors come from an adult who received the AZD1222 COVID-19 vaccine. Both conserved end residues are part of each CDR3. The order of the fields is D gene, clone size, J gene, V gene, CDR3 length, CDR3 DNA, CDR3 protein. The D gene is left open where the match is weak. The listing skips clone size in some rows; elsewhere it reads once, few, many or a size class.

. once TRBJ2-7 TRBV5-4 14 TGTGCCAGCAGCGAGCAGGCGGGGGCCAACGAGCAGTACTTC CASSEQAGANEQYF
TRBD1 . TRBJ2-1 TRBV4-1 14 TGCGCCAGCAGCCCCTGGGACAGATACAATGAGCAGTTCTTC CASSPWDRYNEQFF
. . TRBJ2-1 TRBV14 12 TGTGCCAGCAGCCAAGGAACTAGTGAGGCGATCTTC CASSQGTSEAIF
. . TRBJ1-2 TRBV28 12 TGTGCCAGCAGTTTATCGGACTATGGCTACACCTTC CASSLSDYGYTF
TRBD1 . TRBJ1-4 TRBV11-3 13 TGTGCCTCCAGCAGGGGGCCCGATGAAAAACTGTTTTTT CASSRGPDEKLFF
. . TRBJ1-1 TRBV18 14 TGTGCCAGCTCACCGAGGGTGGCTGGCACTGAAGCTTTCTTT CASSPRVAGTEAFF
. . TRBJ2-5 TRBV6-5 13 TGTGCCATGACGGACGGCTACCAAGAGACCCAGTACTTC CAMTDGYQETQYF
. . TRBJ1-1 TRBV10-3 13 TGTGCCATCAGTGAGTCCGGGGCAGCTGCGGCTTTCTTT CAISESGAAAAFF
. . TRBJ1-1 TRBV7-2 12 TGTGCCAGCAGCTTACAGAGCACTGAAGCTTTCTTT CASSLQSTEAFF
. . TRBJ1-6 TRBV5-5 15 TGTGCCAGCAGCTTGCAGGGCTCCTATAATTCACCCCTCCACTTT CASSLQGSYNSPLHF
. . TRBJ2-2 TRBV5-1 14 TGCGCCAGCAGCTGGGGAAAGAACACCGGGGAGCTGTTTTTT CASSWGKNTGELFF
TRBD2 few TRBJ2-3 TRBV20-1 16 TGCAGTGCTAGTAGCGGGGGTATCACTAGCACAGATACGCAGTATTTT CSASSGGITSTDTQYF
. . TRBJ1-5 TRBV2 14 TGTGCCAGCGCAACGGTCGGGCCCGGTCAGCCCCAGCATTTT CASATVGPGQPQHF